This T cell receptor beta chain was captured by sequencing in a study of blood T cells in healthy people across ages. Alongside a J-beta primer mix, a sample-barcoded 5' primer served in a second PCR lasting about 6 to 11 cycles. From the 5' RACE reads, TCRdb called clonotypes with MiXCR, one entry per CDR3 protein. Of over a million distinct CDR3 sequences listed, more than 40% are singletons. No fewer than 6 million PBMCs went into each sample. Germline CDR1 and CDR2: LGHNT and FRNRAP. CDR3 length equals 14 residues. The V segment lost 4 bases and the J segment 2 bases; nucleotides outside the gene matches: 2.

The clonotype originates from a woman aged 55-69 years in good health. Sequencing was done on a sample of blood. The rearrangement uses TRBV12-5 and TRBJ2-7; TRBD1 agrees at 10 bases. The CDR3 DNA reads TGTGCTAGTGGTTCGGGACAGGGGCCCTACGAGCAGTACTTC. Translation: CASGSGQGPYEQYF.